This is a list of T cell receptor beta chains from one sample in a study of blood T cells in healthy people across ages. Via MiXCR, TCRdb re-called the 5' RACE reads, giving one row per CDR3 protein. The sample lists 1,100,000 or so distinct CDR3 sequences, 40% to 45% occurring once. Material for sequencing was blood. Every receptor here comes from a woman aged 60-75 years in good health. Each CDR3 is given with its conserved first and last residue.

>TRBV20-1|13|TRBJ2-3
CSANGRMGDTQYF
>TRBV7-9|12|TRBJ2-3
CASNRFTDTQYF
>TRBV5-1|19|TRBJ2-6
CASSQGRLLPLSGANVLTF
>TRBV21-1|15|TRBJ2-1
CASSPHGQGYNEQFF
>TRBV6-2/TRBV6-3|14|TRBJ2-1
CASSYLTGGSEQFF
>TRBV6-6|14|TRBJ2-6
CASLSRSGANVLTF
>TRBV7-9|15|TRBJ1-2
CASSPTGVGGDGYTF
>TRBV20-1|13|TRBJ2-1
CSASVLAGNEQFF
>TRBV20-1|15|TRBJ1-2
CSARDPSGQFYGYTF
>TRBV11-2|16|TRBJ1-6
CASSFIPSSYNSPLHF
>TRBV5-5|15|TRBJ2-3
CASSSMTSTTDTQYF
>TRBV5-1|15|TRBJ2-1
CASSLAGSGYNEQFF
>TRBV20-1|12|TRBJ2-5
CSAKGAQETQYF
>TRBV20-1|12|TRBJ2-1
CSVPTGGNEQFF
>TRBV10-3|17|TRBJ2-3
CAISGSGRGHSTDTQYF
>TRBV21-1|17|TRBJ2-3
CAGSAGQPAVPRDTQYF
>TRBV11-2|14|TRBJ2-3
CASSPSGQAFTQYF
>TRBV13|15|TRBJ2-7
CASSHGVNSWDEQYF
>TRBV7-9|15|TRBJ1-2
CASSSGGPINYGYTF
>TRBV2|14|TRBJ2-7
CASSLRVRSYEQYF
>TRBV6-5|17|TRBJ2-7
CASSFGTSGRSSYEQYF
>TRBV5-6|16|TRBJ2-7
CASSIASGSRGYEQYF
>TRBV20-1|12|TRBJ2-1
CSARATGNEQFF
>TRBV2|15|TRBJ2-7
CASSESRDRLYEQYF
>TRBV28|17|NA
CASSGDREGYGTYEQYF
>TRBV9|15|TRBJ2-3
CASSVGGQGGDTQYF
>TRBV6-5|14|TRBJ2-4
CASSYVAGEGEQYF
>TRBV6-6|16|TRBJ2-7
CASSTHPGDTNYEQYF
>TRBV7-7|15|TRBJ2-5
CASSLGGTHGETQYF
>TRBV20-1|15|TRBJ1-6
CSATGGALQNSPLHF
>TRBV9|15|TRBJ1-2
CASAPRQWAGGGYTF
>TRBV27|13|TRBJ1-6
CASSSAGQRHLHF
>TRBV6-2/TRBV6-3|16|TRBJ2-4
CASSYTAREVKNIQYF
>TRBV2|13|TRBJ2-1
CASRLAGVSEQFF
>TRBV6-5|13|TRBJ2-5
CASSRVGQETQYF
>TRBV7-2|15|TRBJ1-4
CASSSPQGAMEKLFF
>TRBV27|15|TRBJ1-6
CASSARTGLNSPLHF
>TRBV7-2|16|TRBJ2-1
CASSPYRDRGANEQFF
>TRBV6-1|16|TRBJ1-2
CASSEGGERDVRGYTF
>TRBV6-6|13|TRBJ1-1
CASRTHRGREAFF
>TRBV9|16|TRBJ2-1
CASSDPGRKVYNEQFF
>TRBV9|13|TRBJ2-7
CASSSGGLYEQYF
>TRBV5-1|14|TRBJ2-2
CASNPGDYTGELFF
>TRBV7-2|15|TRBJ1-1
CASLQQAGLNTEAFF